This TCR beta chain came from a study of tumor and adjacent non-tumor tissue in lung cancer. The V gene's germline CDR1 is SGHRS and CDR2 YFSETQ. The CDR3 totals 13 residues. Trimming shortened V by 1 base and J by 4 bases, and 8 bases separated the two germline ends. Three rounds of nested PCR, following a modified ARM-PCR protocol, produced the TCRbeta library. Via MiXCR, TCRdb re-called the multiplex PCR reads, giving one row per CDR3 protein. The profile shows 98,000 or so distinct CDR3 sequences, roughly 80% of them singletons. No cell sorting was done before RNA was extracted from the tissue. Distant lung tissue was collected more than 3 cm away from the tumor edge.

Sequencing used distant non-tumor lung tissue. The chain recombines TRBV5-1 with TRBJ1-1; D is uncertain. This sequence originates from a man in his sixties with small cell lung cancer. This chain's CDR3 is CASSLFVSTEAFF. The CDR3 nucleotides are TGCGCCAGCAGCTTGTTTGTGTCCACTGAAGCTTTCTTT.